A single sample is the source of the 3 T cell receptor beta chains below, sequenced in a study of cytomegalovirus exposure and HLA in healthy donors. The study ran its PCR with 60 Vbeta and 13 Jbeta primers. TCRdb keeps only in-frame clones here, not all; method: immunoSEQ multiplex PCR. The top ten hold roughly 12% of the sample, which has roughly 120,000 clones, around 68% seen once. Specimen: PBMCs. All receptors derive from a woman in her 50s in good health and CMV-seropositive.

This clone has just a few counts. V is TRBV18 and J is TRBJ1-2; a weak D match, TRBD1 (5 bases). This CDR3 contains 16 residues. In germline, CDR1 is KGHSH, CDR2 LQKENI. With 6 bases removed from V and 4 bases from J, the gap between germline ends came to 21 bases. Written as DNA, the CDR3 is TGTGCCAGCTCGCCGAGCACGGGGGTTCGGGGCTATGGCTACACCTTC. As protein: CASSPSTGVRGYGYTF.

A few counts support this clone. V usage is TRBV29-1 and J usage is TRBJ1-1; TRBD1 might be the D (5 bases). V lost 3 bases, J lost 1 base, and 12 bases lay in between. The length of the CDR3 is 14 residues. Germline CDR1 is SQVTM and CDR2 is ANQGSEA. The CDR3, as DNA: TGCAGCGTTGAGGCAGGGTTGCGGAACACTGAAGCTTTCTTT. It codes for CSVEAGLRNTEAFF.

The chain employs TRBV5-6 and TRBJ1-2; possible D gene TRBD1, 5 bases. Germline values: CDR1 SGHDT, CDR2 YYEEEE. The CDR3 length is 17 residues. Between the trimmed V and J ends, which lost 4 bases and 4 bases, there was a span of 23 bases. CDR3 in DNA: TGTGCCAGCAGCCAACGTCGGTCTTGGGGCATAAGCTATGGCTACACCTTC. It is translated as CASSQRRSWGISYGYTF. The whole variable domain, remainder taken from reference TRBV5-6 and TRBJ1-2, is DAGVTQSPTHLIKTRGQQVTLRCSPKSGHDTVSWYQQALGQGPQFIFQYYEEEERQRGNFPDRFSGHQFPNYSSELNVNALLLGDSALYLCASSQRRSWGISYGYTFGSGTRLTVV.